These T cell receptor beta chains were read from a single sample in a study of blood T cell repertoires in COVID-19. This table comes from immunoSEQ multiplex PCR, and its TCRdb copy is limited to in-frame clones, with some not included. Among roughly 230,000 clones listed, around 84% were seen once. Source material: peripheral blood. The receptors stem from a man aged 35 to 55 with acute or convalescent COVID-19. The CDR3 runs from the conserved cysteine through the conserved F or W. Each record gives: CDR3 length, clone size, D gene, J gene, V gene, CDR3 DNA, CDR3 protein. D genes are given only for firm matches. Where a row states a size, it is once, few, many or the class of an expanded clone; other rows omit it.

13	-	-	TRBJ2-2	TRBV24-1	TGTGCCACCAGTAGACTATACGAAGGGGAGCTGTTTTTT	CATSRLYEGELFF
13	-	TRBD1	TRBJ1-2	TRBV14	TGTGCCAGCAGCCTGGGACAGAATTTCGGCTACACCTTC	CASSLGQNFGYTF
13	-	-	TRBJ1-5	TRBV5-4	TGTGCCAGCAGCTTTCTTCCCAATCAGCCCCAGCATTTT	CASSFLPNQPQHF
14	few	-	TRBJ1-1	TRBV19	TGTGCCAGTAGTTCTAGGACTGGGAACACTGAAGCTTTCTTT	CASSSRTGNTEAFF
14	once	-	TRBJ1-1	TRBV6-1	TGTGCCAGCAGTGAAGGACTGGGTAACACTGAAGCTTTCTTT	CASSEGLGNTEAFF
15	-	TRBD1	TRBJ2-7	TRBV6-5	TGTGCCAGCACCAGGGGACAGGAGGCCCGGGGCGAGCAGTACTTC	CASTRGQEARGEQYF
15	-	TRBD1	TRBJ2-2	TRBV5-5	TGTGCCAGCAGCCGAACGGGACAGACCACCGGGGAGCTGTTTTTT	CASSRTGQTTGELFF
18	-	-	TRBJ1-5	TRBV2	TGTGCCAGCAGTCAGTCAGGGCCGCCCCTGTATAGCAATCAGCCCCAGCATTTT	CASSQSGPPLYSNQPQHF
14	few	TRBD1	TRBJ1-6	TRBV19	TGTGCCAGTAGCAGCGGACAGGGTAATTCACCCCTCCACTTT	CASSSGQGNSPLHF
14	-	-	TRBJ1-2	TRBV30	TGTGCCTGGAGTGTACGCGGCGGGGAGCGTGGCTACACCTTC	CAWSVRGGERGYTF
16	-	-	TRBJ1-3	TRBV11-2	TGTGCCAGCAGCTTAGTGAGGGCCGTGTCTGGAAACACCATATATTTT	CASSLVRAVSGNTIYF
15	once	TRBD2	TRBJ2-1	TRBV5-4	TGTGCCAGCAGCCTACGGGGGGACTCCTACAATGAGCAGTTCTTC	CASSLRGDSYNEQFF
14	-	TRBD1	TRBJ1-4	TRBV2	TGTGCCAGCAGTAAGACAGGGGGAAATGAAAAACTGTTTTTT	CASSKTGGNEKLFF
15	-	-	TRBJ1-5	TRBV2	TGTGCCAGCAGTGACAGTCACTTAAGGGGTCAGCCCCAGCATTTT	CASSDSHLRGQPQHF
11	-	-	TRBJ2-1	TRBV6-4	TGTGCCAGCAACCCGGGAGATGAGCAGTTCTTC	CASNPGDEQFF
15	-	TRBD1	TRBJ1-2	TRBV18	TGTGCCAGCTCACCAGGGGGACAGGGGGGCTATGGCTACACCTTC	CASSPGGQGGYGYTF
13	-	-	TRBJ2-2	TRBV7-9	TGTGCCAGCGTGACAGTGAACACCGGGGAGCTGTTTTTT	CASVTVNTGELFF
15	-	-	TRBJ2-7	TRBV5-6	TGTGCCAGCAGCTCCCCGCGGACAGTTTTAAGCGAGCAGTACTTC	CASSSPRTVLSEQYF
15	-	TRBD1	TRBJ1-5	TRBV10-2	TGCGCCAGCAGTGAGTCGGGGACAGGGAATCAGCCCCAGCATTTT	CASSESGTGNQPQHF
15	-	-	TRBJ1-1	TRBV19	TGTGCCAGTAGTATTGGGGGGGTACTGAACACTGAAGCTTTCTTT	CASSIGGVLNTEAFF
14	few	TRBD1	TRBJ1-4	TRBV5-1	TGCGCCAGCAGCACAGGGACAGCAAATGAAAAACTGTTTTTT	CASSTGTANEKLFF
14	-	-	TRBJ1-2	TRBV29-1	TGCAGCGTTGTGTCGACAGGAGGTAACTATGGCTACACCTTC	CSVVSTGGNYGYTF
15	-	TRBD1	TRBJ1-1	TRBV9	TGTGCCAGCAGCGTCGGACAGGGAGGGAACACTGAAGCTTTCTTT	CASSVGQGGNTEAFF
11	-	TRBD2	TRBJ2-7	TRBV30	TGTGCCTGGAGTTCGGGGGGGGGTACGTACTTC	CAWSSGGGTYF
12	-	-	TRBJ1-6	TRBV12-3/TRBV12-4	TGTGCCACCCGCACGGGGGGTTCACCCCTCCACTTT	CATRTGGSPLHF
15	-	TRBD1	TRBJ1-4	TRBV25-1	TGTGCCAGCAGTGAAACCCCAGACAGGGGCGGGAAACTGTTTTTT	CASSETPDRGGKLFF
13	-	-	TRBJ1-2	TRBV5-4	TGTGCCAGCAGCCCGGGAGGGAACTATGGCTACACCTTC	CASSPGGNYGYTF
12	-	-	TRBJ1-2	TRBV19	TGTGCCAGTAGTAGGGCAGACAATGGCTACACCTTC	CASSRADNGYTF
16	-	TRBD2	TRBJ2-3	TRBV9	TGTGCCAGCAGCGTCTCTAGCGGGGGGGCCTTAGATACGCAGTATTTT	CASSVSSGGALDTQYF
15	once	-	TRBJ2-3	TRBV9	TGTGCCAGCAGCGGTCCGGGACTTAGCACAGATACGCAGTATTTT	CASSGPGLSTDTQYF
11	-	-	TRBJ1-3	TRBV5-6	TGTGCCAGCAGCTTGGCGAACACCATATATTTT	CASSLANTIYF
16	-	TRBD2	TRBJ2-3	TRBV19	TGTGCCAGTAAAGCCCTTACGGGGGGGAGCACAGATACGCAGTATTTT	CASKALTGGSTDTQYF